The present TCR beta chain was sequenced within a study of T cells in Graves' hyperthyroidism and ophthalmopathy. CDR1 and CDR2 (germline): SNHLY, FYNNEI. Trimming removed 9 bases at V and 8 bases at J, with 10 bases between. The CDR3 runs to 10 residues. Researchers amplified the TCR beta CDR3 regions from RNA transcripts. Researchers ran a first-round RT-PCR on the TCR CDR3 using the HTBI primer set. TCRdb independently ran MiXCR on the multiplex PCR reads; one entry per CDR3 protein. Here the sample spans hundreds of thousands of distinct CDR3 sequences, 11% to 15% being singletons. This clonotype was recorded at least ten times.

V gene TRBV2 combines with J gene TRBJ1-1; D ambiguous. This sequence originates from a woman in her 30s with Graves' hyperthyroidism that later progressed to Graves' ophthalmopathy. The sample comprised blood. The DNA for the CDR3 is TGTGCCAGTCTCGGGAGGGAAGCTTTCTTT. It yields the protein CASLGREAFF.